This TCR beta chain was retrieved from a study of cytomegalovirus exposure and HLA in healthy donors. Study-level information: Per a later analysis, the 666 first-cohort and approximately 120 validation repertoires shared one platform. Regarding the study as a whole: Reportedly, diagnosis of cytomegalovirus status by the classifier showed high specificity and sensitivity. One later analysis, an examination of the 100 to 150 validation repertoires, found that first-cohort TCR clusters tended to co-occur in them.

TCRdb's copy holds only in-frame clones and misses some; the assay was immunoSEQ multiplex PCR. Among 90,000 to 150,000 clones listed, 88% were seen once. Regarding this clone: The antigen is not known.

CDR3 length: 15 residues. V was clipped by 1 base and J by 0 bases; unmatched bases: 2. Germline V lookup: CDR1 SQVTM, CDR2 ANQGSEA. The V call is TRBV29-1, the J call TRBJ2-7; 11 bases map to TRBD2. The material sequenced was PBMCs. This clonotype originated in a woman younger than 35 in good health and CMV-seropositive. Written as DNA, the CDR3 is TGCAGCGTTGAAGCCGGGACTAGCGGCTCCTACGAGCAGTACTTC. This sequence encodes CSVEAGTSGSYEQYF.